Following are 20 T cell receptor beta chains from one sample sequenced in a study of T cell changes during pregnancy in multiple sclerosis. Sequencing used immunoSEQ multiplex PCR; TCRdb keeps in-frame clones, though not all of them. Among around 130,000 clones listed, over 85% were seen once. The sequences come from peripheral blood, collected before pregnancy. All receptors derive from a female donor with multiple sclerosis, enrolled in a pregnancy study.

The chain joins TRBV10-2 to TRBJ2-7; the D is unclear. V was clipped by 3 bases and J by 2 bases, with 2 bases between them. Germline CDR1 and CDR2: WSHSY and SAAADI. The CDR3 is made up of 11 amino acids. CDR3 loop: CASSDTYEQYF. The CDR3 DNA follows: TGCGCCAGCAGTGACACCTACGAGCAGTACTTC.

The chain has TRBV19 and TRBJ1-2; D gene uncertain. V was trimmed by 7 bases and J by 4 bases, leaving 19 bases between them. The CDR3 covers 15 residues. Germline V gives CDR1 LNHDA, CDR2 SQIVND (reference sequence). The CDR3 loop is CASTGVPPGGYGYTF. DNA of the CDR3: TGTGCCAGTACCGGGGTTCCTCCCGGAGGCTATGGCTACACCTTC.

The genes are TRBV7-9 and TRBJ2-5, with 12 bases matching TRBD2. This CDR3 spans 16 amino acids. The V gene end was trimmed by 5 bases and the J gene end by 6 bases; junction bases not matched to a gene: 10. Germline V gene data show CDR1 as SEHNR and CDR2 as FQNEAQ (reference sequence). The CDR3 spells CASSHPRLAGEKTQYF. The CDR3, as DNA: TGTGCCAGCAGCCATCCCCGACTAGCGGGAGAGAAGACCCAGTACTTC.

The rearrangement uses TRBV5-8 and TRBJ1-2; TRBD1 agrees at 7 bases. CDR1 and CDR2 from the germline V gene are SGHTS and YDEGEE. The CDR3 has 19 residues. With 2 bases clipped from V and 4 bases from J, the junction kept 20 bases outside the gene matches. Here the CDR3 reads CASSFGTADFSKGSYGYTF. CDR3 DNA: TGTGCCAGCAGCTTCGGGACAGCGGATTTCAGTAAAGGGTCCTATGGCTACACCTTC.

The chain links TRBV11-1 to TRBJ2-1; unclear D gene. This CDR3 contains 12 residues. V lost 7 bases, J lost 3 bases, and 7 bases lay in between. Germline CDR1 SGHAT, CDR2 FQDESV (reference sequence). CDR3 in DNA: TGTGCCAGCAAGGCAGGCTACAATGAGCAGTTCTTC. This gives the protein CASKAGYNEQFF.

The rearrangement links TRBV5-6 to TRBJ2-3; maybe TRBD1 (5 bases). The germline CDR1 and CDR2 sequences are SGHDT and YYEEEE. CDR3 length: 15 residues. V was clipped by 2 bases and J by 0 bases, with 10 bases between them. The CDR3 bases are TGTGCCAGCAGCTTAGGCCAGGGAAGCACAGATACGCAGTATTTT. Protein sequence: CASSLGQGSTDTQYF.

V is TRBV6-4 and J is TRBJ2-3, with D possibly matching TRBD1 (7 bases). V was shortened by 0 bases and J by 5 bases, with 12 bases between the two germline ends. The V gene's germline CDR1 is MRHNA and CDR2 SNTAGT. CDR3 size: 15 residues. In nucleotides, the CDR3 is TGTGCCAGCAGTGACTCGAGACAGGGAGGAGATACGCAGTATTTT. It yields the protein CASSDSRQGGDTQYF.

V is TRBV5-8 and J is TRBJ2-1; the match to TRBD2 covers 11 bases. V lost 1 base to trimming and J lost 5 bases; unmatched junction nucleotides: 8. The CDR3 has 17 amino acids. CDR1 is SGHTS and CDR2 is YDEGEE in the germline V gene. The CDR3 loop reads CASSLWGGTSGNNEQFF. CDR3 nucleotides: TGTGCCAGCAGCTTGTGGGGGGGGACTAGCGGAAACAATGAGCAGTTCTTC.

J is TRBJ2-3 and V is TRBV11-3, with D possibly matching TRBD2 (6 bases). V lost 5 bases, J lost 2 bases, and 11 bases lay in between. Germline CDR1 SGHNT, CDR2 YENEEA. The CDR3 totals 14 residues. Written as DNA, the CDR3 is TGTGCCAGCAGCGCCCGGACTACCACAGATACGCAGTATTTT. Protein sequence: CASSARTTTDTQYF.

V gene TRBV14 combines with J gene TRBJ2-2, with D possibly matching TRBD2 (6 bases). The CDR3 length is 16 residues. V lost 0 bases to trimming and J lost 5 bases, with 13 bases between them. CDR1 is SGHDN and CDR2 is FVKESK in the germline V gene. The CDR3 coding sequence is TGTGCCAGCAGCCAAGACTTCGGGAGCTGGACCGGGGAGCTGTTTTTT. This gives the protein CASSQDFGSWTGELFF.

V and J are TRBV4-1 and TRBJ2-5; TRBD1 might be the D (6 bases). CDR1 MGHRA and CDR2 YSYEKL come from the germline V gene. V dropped 4 bases and J dropped 5 bases, with 11 bases sitting between them. CDR3 size: 13 residues. CDR3 nucleotides: TGCGCCAGCAGCCTCAACAGGGTTGAGACCCAGTACTTC. Translating gives CASSLNRVETQYF.

V is TRBV6-1 and J is TRBJ2-5; weak D call: TRBD2 (7 bases). There are 16 residues in the CDR3. Trimming removed 1 base from V and 4 bases from J, with 16 bases in between. Germline V gene lookup returns CDR1 MNHNS and CDR2 SASEGT. DNA of the CDR3: TGTGCCAGCAGTGAAGGGATGGGGGGGCCTGGAGAGACCCAGTACTTC. Its protein product is CASSEGMGGPGETQYF.

J is TRBJ1-1 and V is TRBV6-6; D not certain. Per the germline V gene, CDR1 is MNHNY and CDR2 is SVGAGI (reference sequence). CDR3 length: 15 residues. V lost 0 bases to trimming and J lost 1 base, with 9 bases between them. The CDR3 reads CASSYSNSGNTEAFF. DNA of the CDR3: TGTGCCAGCAGTTACTCGAACTCGGGGAACACTGAAGCTTTCTTT.

V is TRBV19 and J is TRBJ2-3, with D maybe TRBD1 (6 bases). The V gene lost 8 bases and the J gene lost 2 bases, with 20 bases spanning the gap. The CDR3 sequence is 16 residues long. CDR1 and CDR2 from the germline V gene are LNHDA and SQIVND (reference sequence). The CDR3 DNA reads TGTGCCAGTCAAGTAAAGGGCAGGGGATACACAGATACGCAGTATTTT. Its protein is CASQVKGRGYTDTQYF.

The chain combines TRBV5-1 with TRBJ2-3; perhaps TRBD2 as D (5 bases). Germline lookup yields CDR1 SGHRS and CDR2 YFSETQ. V gave up 0 bases and J gave up 2 bases, with 13 bases separating them. The CDR3 has 16 amino acids. The CDR3 DNA is TGCGCCAGCAGCTTGGCCGGAGGACCCTACACAGATACGCAGTATTTT. Translated, it gives CASSLAGGPYTDTQYF.

The rearrangement joins TRBV30 to TRBJ2-1; 7 nucleotides align to TRBD2. V was pared by 3 bases and J by 1 base, with 3 bases of the junction left unmatched. The CDR3 is 14 residues long. Germline CDR1 GTSNPN, CDR2 SVGIG (reference sequence). CDR3 residues: CAWRGAGSYNEQFF. The CDR3 nucleotides are TGTGCCTGGAGGGGAGCGGGGTCCTACAATGAGCAGTTCTTC.

This rearrangement joins TRBV30 to TRBJ2-2; 9 bases match TRBD1. The J segment lost 7 bases and the V segment lost 3 bases, leaving 6 bases of the junction unmatched. Germline values: CDR1 GTSNPN, CDR2 SVGIG (reference sequence). The CDR3 has 14 residues. CDR3 protein: CAWRRTGAGGELFF. The DNA for the CDR3 is TGTGCCTGGAGGAGGACAGGGGCCGGCGGGGAGCTGTTTTTT.

As for this clone: Other DNA sequences in this specimen translate into the identical CDR3. J is TRBJ1-2 and V is TRBV25-1; unclear D gene. This CDR3 has 13 residues. The ends were cut back, 0 bases at V and 8 bases at J, with 10 bases in the middle. The V gene's germline CDR1 is MGHDK and CDR2 SYGVNS. The CDR3 coding sequence is TGTGCCAGCAGTGAATACTACGGCGGCGGCTACACCTTC. This sequence encodes CASSEYYGGGYTF.

The V call is TRBV11-3, the J call TRBJ2-1, with 7 bases fitting TRBD1. CDR3 length: 14 amino acids. The junction had 4 bases not matched to a gene; V was cut back by 5 bases and J by 3 bases. CDR1 and CDR2 (germline): SGHNT, YENEEA. The CDR3 DNA follows: TGTGCCAGCAGCGCAAGGGACAGCTACAATGAGCAGTTCTTC. Translating gives CASSARDSYNEQFF.

The CDR3 coding sequence is TGTGCCAGCAGCGTAGGATCCAGGGGGGACTATGGCTACACCTTC. Translating gives CASSVGSRGDYGYTF. The rearrangement joins TRBV9 to TRBJ1-2, with TRBD1 matching 7 bases. The germline gives CDR1 SGDLS, CDR2 YYNGEE. The trim removed 0 bases at V and 3 bases at J, leaving 5 bases unmatched. The CDR3 sequence is 15 residues long. Filled out from reference TRBV9 and TRBJ1-2, the complete variable domain reads DSGVTQTPKHLITATGQRVTLRCSPRSGDLSVYWYQQSLDQGLQFLIQYYNGEERAKGNILERFSAQQFPDLHSELNLSSLELGDSALYFCASSVGSRGDYGYTFGSGTRLTVV.